The 29 T cell receptor beta chains below were found in one sample sequenced in a study of blood T cells in healthy people across ages. A second PCR of 7 to 11 cycles used a sample-barcoded 5' primer and a J-beta primer mix. TCRdb re-derived calls from the 5' RACE reads in MiXCR, one entry per CDR3 protein. The sample records about 650,000 distinct CDR3 sequences, over 40% being singletons. The sequenced sample consisted of blood. Receptor source: an elderly woman in good health.

The chain employs TRBV6-1 and TRBJ1-5; 11 bases fit TRBD1. V was pared by 5 bases and J by 8 bases, with 14 bases of the junction left unmatched. This CDR3 spans 17 amino acids. Germline lookup yields CDR1 MNHNS and CDR2 SASEGT. CDR3: CASSRILGQGAYEPQHF. For the CDR3, the DNA is TGTGCCAGCAGTCGGATCTTAGGACAGGGGGCATACGAGCCCCAGCATTTT.

Details on this clonotype: One end of the junction varies from germline; a read error may be responsible. The rearrangement links TRBV27 to TRBJ2-3; D gene unclear. The CDR3 spans 15 residues. The germline CDR1 and CDR2 sequences are MNHEY and SMNVEV (reference sequence). The CDR3: CAGSLWAASTDTQYF. DNA for the CDR3: TGTGCCGGCAGTTTATGGGCAGCTAGCACAGATACGCAGTATTTT.

This clonotype was seen repeatedly, ten times or more. The genes are TRBV7-9 and TRBJ1-2, with D maybe TRBD1 (5 bases). Trimming shortened V by 1 base and J by 4 bases, and 16 bases separated the two germline ends. The CDR3 loop spans 16 amino acids. CDR1 and CDR2 from the germline V gene are SEHNR and FQNEAQ (reference sequence). CDR3 protein: CASSLDGRGQAYGYTF. As DNA, the CDR3 is TGTGCCAGCAGCTTAGACGGGCGCGGACAAGCCTATGGCTACACCTTC.

The chain couples TRBV7-2 to TRBJ1-1, with 9 bases aligning to TRBD1. V shed 5 bases and J 4 bases; nucleotides not matched to a gene: 8. CDR1 is SGHTA, CDR2 FQGNSA, per germline. CDR3 length: 15 residues. The CDR3 coding sequence is TGTGCCAGCAGCCGTTCCCCGGGACAGGGCACTGAAGCTTTCTTT. As protein: CASSRSPGQGTEAFF.

Comment on this clonotype: At one boundary the junction diverges from the germline segment, which might be a read error. The chain joins TRBV5-1 to TRBJ2-7; TRBD1 might be the D (6 bases). This CDR3 spans 14 amino acids. Germline V gene lookup returns CDR1 SGHRS and CDR2 YFSETQ. The chain's CDR3 is CVSSLLQGPYEQYF. CDR3 coding DNA: TGCGTCAGCAGCTTGTTACAGGGACCCTACGAGCAGTACTTC.

The chain uses TRBV20-1 and TRBJ2-3, with 8 bases aligning to TRBD2. V was pared by 5 bases and J by 0 bases, with 4 bases of the junction left unmatched. Germline CDR1 DFQATT, CDR2 SNEGSKA (reference sequence). This CDR3 is 14 amino acids long. As DNA, the CDR3 is TGCAGTGCTCCAATAGCGGGGAGCACAGATACGCAGTATTTT. It specifies CSAPIAGSTDTQYF.

This chain connects TRBV20-1 to TRBJ1-5, with TRBD1 matching over 7 bases. The CDR3 runs 14 residues. The V gene end was trimmed by 5 bases and the J gene end by 9 bases; junction bases not matched to a gene: 13. CDR1 and CDR2 (germline): DFQATT, SNEGSKA (reference sequence). CDR3 nucleotide sequence: TGCAGTGCTGACCGGGACAGTTCGAGTCGGCCCCAGCATTTT. As protein: CSADRDSSSRPQHF.

This clonotype was counted between two and nine times. The J gene is TRBJ1-6, the V gene TRBV18, with D tentatively TRBD1 (5 bases). Trimming cost V 2 bases and J 5 bases, with 10 bases left between them. Germline V lookup: CDR1 KGHSH, CDR2 LQKENI. CDR3 size: 15 residues. The CDR3 sequence: CASSPGALDNSPLHF. CDR3 bases: TGTGCCAGCTCACCAGGGGCGTTAGATAATTCACCCCTCCACTTT.

This clonotype appeared many times. The rearrangement uses TRBV7-9 and TRBJ2-1, with TRBD2 as a possible D gene (6 bases). With 1 base removed from V and 5 bases from J, the gap between germline ends came to 15 bases. The V gene's germline CDR1 is SEHNR and CDR2 FQNEAQ (reference sequence). The CDR3 extends over 16 amino acids. The CDR3 DNA reads as TGTGCCAGCAGCTTAGGAGGAGGGAGGATACACAATGAGCAGTTCTTC. Translation: CASSLGGGRIHNEQFF.

The rearrangement links TRBV29-1 to TRBJ2-3; perhaps TRBD1 as D (6 bases). This CDR3 spans 15 amino acids. Germline-derived CDR1 and CDR2 are SQVTM and ANQGSEA. Trimming left V 0 bases short and J 3 bases short, with 13 bases between. The CDR3 DNA reads as TGCAGCGTTGAAGAATTGGGGCAGGGGACAGATACGCAGTATTTT. It yields the protein CSVEELGQGTDTQYF.

This clonotype was detected a few times. This chain connects TRBV11-2 to TRBJ2-4; either TRBD1 or TRBD2 may supply D (6 bases each). The CDR3 extends over 17 amino acids. The germline V gene has CDR1 SGHAT and CDR2 FQNNGV. V shed 3 bases and J shed 0 bases, with 15 bases lying between them. Here the CDR3 reads CASSFRSGGGAKNIQYF. CDR3 nucleotide sequence: TGTGCCAGCAGCTTCCGTAGCGGAGGGGGAGCCAAAAACATTCAGTACTTC.

Many counts were recorded for this clonotype. V is TRBV6-2 or TRBV6-3 and J is TRBJ2-7; a possible D gene is TRBD2 (6 bases). Germline values: CDR1 MNHEY, CDR2 SVGEGT. The CDR3 has 14 amino acids. V dropped 6 bases and J dropped 6 bases, with 18 bases sitting between them. CDR3 sequence (DNA): TGTGCCAGCAGACTAGCCATAATCCCCTTCGAGCAGTACTTC. Translating it yields CASRLAIIPFEQYF.

V usage is TRBV6-1 and J usage is TRBJ2-7; D remains unclear. The CDR3 extends over 14 amino acids. CDR1 is MNHNS and CDR2 is SASEGT in the germline V gene. V lost 4 bases and J lost 3, with 13 bases in between. As DNA, the CDR3 is TGTGCCAGCAGTGGTGGACCGCTATACTACGAGCAGTACTTC. Encoded protein: CASSGGPLYYEQYF.

The chain employs TRBV29-1 and TRBJ2-7; the D gene is possibly TRBD1 (6 bases). V was shortened by 4 bases and J by 0 bases, with 13 bases between the two germline ends. This CDR3 spans 14 amino acids. The germline V gene has CDR1 SQVTM and CDR2 ANQGSEA. The CDR3, as DNA: TGCAGCGTTGGTGGCCGGGACATCTCCTACGAGCAGTACTTC. It encodes CSVGGRDISYEQYF.

The rearrangement links TRBV6-2 or TRBV6-3 to TRBJ2-7; 9 positions agree with TRBD2. From germline, CDR1 is MNHEY and CDR2 SVGEGT. V was clipped by 6 bases and J by 1 base; unmatched bases: 10. This CDR3 is built from 16 residues. The CDR3 protein is CASRTIRGRASYEQYF. CDR3 DNA: TGTGCCAGCAGGACCATCCGCGGGAGGGCATCCTACGAGCAGTACTTC.

For this clonotype: Being one base from a much bigger clone, this may be a read error. This chain joins TRBV12-3 or TRBV12-4 and TRBJ2-1; D not resolved. V gave up 5 bases and J gave up 7 bases, with 15 bases separating them. CDR3 size: 14 residues. The CDR3 nucleotides are TGTGCCAGCAGTGTTCCTTTCAAGGAGAATGAGCAGTTCTTC. It codes for CASSVPFKENEQFF.

The J gene is TRBJ1-1, the V gene TRBV7-2; TRBD1 aligns across 10 bases. The CDR3 is 16 amino acids. Germline V CDR1 and CDR2: SGHTA, FQGNSA. V lost 6 bases to trimming and J lost 4 bases; unmatched junction nucleotides: 11. In DNA, the CDR3 is TGTGCCAGCAGTATCGGACAGGGGGGTGGGGGCACTGAAGCTTTCTTT. Protein: CASSIGQGGGGTEAFF.

This clonotype was detected a few times. The rearrangement uses TRBV20-1 and TRBJ2-3; 9 positions match TRBD2. Germline V CDR1 and CDR2: DFQATT, SNEGSKA (reference sequence). The CDR3 sequence is 14 residues long. The ends lost 5 bases at V and 5 bases at J; junction bases unmatched: 8. For the CDR3, the DNA is TGCAGTGCTTATTTAGCGGGAGATCAAGATACGCAGTATTTT. It specifies CSAYLAGDQDTQYF.

A note on this clonotype: Given a much more abundant clone one base away, this may be a read error. The chain combines TRBV5-1 with TRBJ2-3; 9 bases fit TRBD2. Germline lookup yields CDR1 SGHRS and CDR2 YFSETQ. CDR3 size: 16 residues. The DNA of the CDR3 is TGCGCCAGCGGCTTGGGGCTAGCGGGGACAACAGATACGCAGTATTTT. Amino acids: CASGLGLAGTTDTQYF.

V gene TRBV6-1 combines with J gene TRBJ2-3, with D perhaps TRBD1 (6 bases). CDR1 is MNHNS and CDR2 is SASEGT in the germline V gene. Deletions cut 3 bases from V and 2 bases from J, with 12 bases between. The CDR3 consists of 15 residues. The CDR3: CASSDWQGSTDTQYF. The CDR3 bases are TGTGCCAGCAGTGACTGGCAGGGGTCCACAGATACGCAGTATTTT.

The CDR3 nucleotides are TGTGCCAGCAGTTACTCGACTCTCCGGGGCGAGCAGTACTTC. It is translated as CASSYSTLRGEQYF. V is TRBV6-5 and J is TRBJ2-7; tentatively, D is TRBD2 (5 bases). V was trimmed by 0 bases and J by 6 bases, leaving 12 bases between them. The CDR3 has 14 amino acids. CDR1 is MNHEY and CDR2 is SVGAGI in the germline V gene.

V is TRBV9 and J is TRBJ2-6; a possible D gene is TRBD1 (5 bases). Germline CDR1 SGDLS, CDR2 YYNGEE. Trimming removed 7 bases at V and 0 bases at J, with 8 bases between. This CDR3 is built from 14 residues. The CDR3 bases are TGTGCCAGCGGCAGGGCCTCTGGGGCCAACGTCCTGACTTTC. It is translated as CASGRASGANVLTF.

The V call is TRBV3-1, the J call TRBJ2-1, with a possible D match to TRBD2 (6 bases). CDR1 LGHDT and CDR2 YNNKEL come from the germline V gene (reference sequence). Trimming shortened V by 0 bases and J by 5 bases, and 17 bases separated the two germline ends. The CDR3 extends over 17 amino acids. The chain's CDR3 is CASSQDTLFAGNNEQFF. The CDR3 region has the DNA TGTGCCAGCAGCCAAGACACCCTGTTTGCGGGAAACAATGAGCAGTTCTTC.

This clonotype was counted at least ten times. V usage is TRBV6-1 and J usage is TRBJ2-7; D unclear. This CDR3 has 13 residues. Germline V gene lookup returns CDR1 MNHNS and CDR2 SASEGT. Trimming left V 8 bases short and J 4 bases short, with 15 bases between. CDR3 coding DNA: TGTGCCAGCGTCGTGCAGGCACCTTACGAGCAGTACTTC. Protein product: CASVVQAPYEQYF.

The J gene is TRBJ1-5, the V gene TRBV2, with 8 nucleotides matching TRBD1. Trimming cost V 5 bases and J 2 bases; bases outside gene matches: 2. CDR3 length equals 14 residues. The germline CDR1 and CDR2 sequences are SNHLY and FYNNEI. The CDR3 sequence is CASSTTGGNQPQHF. The CDR3 DNA sequence: TGTGCCAGCAGTACGACAGGGGGCAATCAGCCCCAGCATTTT. Supplemented by reference TRBV2 and TRBJ1-5, the full variable domain reads EPEVTQTPSHQVTQMGQEVILRCVPISNHLYFYWYRQILGQKVEFLVSFYNNEISEKSEIFDDQFSVERPDGSNFTLKIRSTKLEDSAMYFCASSTTGGNQPQHFGDGTRLSIL.

The V call is TRBV6-6, the J call TRBJ2-1, with D unclear. The germline CDR1 and CDR2 sequences are MNHNY and SVGAGI (reference sequence). V was cut by 2 bases and J by 4 bases, with 6 bases left in between. The CDR3 runs 13 residues. The CDR3: CASSYQEYNEQFF. The CDR3 bases are TGTGCCAGCAGTTACCAAGAATACAATGAGCAGTTCTTC.

A few counts support this clonotype. The chain couples TRBV12-3 or TRBV12-4 to TRBJ2-1; D is perhaps TRBD1 or TRBD2 (5 bases each). The CDR3 runs 17 residues. Deletions cut 3 bases from V and 4 bases from J, with 19 bases between. CDR3 in DNA: TGTGCCAGCAGTTTCTCCCAGGCGGTGTGGGGGTACAATGAGCAGTTCTTC. It translates to CASSFSQAVWGYNEQFF.

This clonotype was observed many times. The chain joins TRBV2 to TRBJ2-1, with 8 bases lining up with TRBD2. The V and J ends lost 4 bases and 0 bases, in that order; junction bases with no gene match: 8. CDR1 is SNHLY, CDR2 FYNNEI, per germline. The CDR3 runs 17 residues. CDR3 DNA sequence: TGTGCCAGCAGTGCGAGTAGCGGGATTAGCTCCTACAATGAGCAGTTCTTC. As protein: CASSASSGISSYNEQFF.

The rearrangement links TRBV5-1 to TRBJ1-4; the D gene is possibly TRBD1 (5 bases). CDR1 and CDR2 from the germline V gene are SGHRS and YFSETQ. The length of the CDR3 is 17 residues. V was shortened by 0 bases and J by 4 bases, with 16 bases between the two germline ends. As DNA, the CDR3 is TGCGCCAGCAGCTTGGCCGACGGGGGGAGCTATAATGAAAAACTGTTTTTT. Its protein is CASSLADGGSYNEKLFF.